Listed below are T cell receptor beta chains from one sample, sequenced in a study of regulatory T cells in long-lasting Graves disease. TCRdb redid the calling of the multiplex PCR reads with MiXCR, one entry per CDR3 protein. The table records about 470,000 distinct CDR3 sequences, about 15% of them present only once. This sample also belongs to another study, concerning T cells in Graves' hyperthyroidism and ophthalmopathy.

The specimen was peripheral blood mononuclear cells (PBMCs), collected at new diagnosis, from a patient treated with antithyroid drugs. These receptors originate from a woman aged 25 to 45 with Graves disease. CDR3s include the opening cysteine and the closing phenylalanine or tryptophan. Each record gives: J gene, clone size, V gene, D gene, CDR3 DNA, CDR3 protein. A D gene is named only where the DNA matches it firmly. The size of a clone is reported for some rows only, either as once, few or many, or as a class for expanded clones.

j_call: TRBJ2-5; clone_size: many; v_call: TRBV24-1; d_call: -; cdr3_nt: TGTGCCACCAGTGATTCTCCGGACCGCGCACAAGAGACCCAGTACTTC; cdr3_aa: CATSDSPDRAQETQYF
j_call: TRBJ1-1; clone_size: -; v_call: TRBV7-2; d_call: -; cdr3_nt: TGTGCCAGCAGCTTAGGGAGGGAGTACACTGAAGCTTTCTTT; cdr3_aa: CASSLGREYTEAFF
j_call: TRBJ2-3; clone_size: -; v_call: TRBV5-1; d_call: TRBD2; cdr3_nt: TGCGCCAGCAGCTCGGGACTAGCGGGAGGGCCAGCAGATACGCAGTATTTT; cdr3_aa: CASSSGLAGGPADTQYF
j_call: TRBJ2-7; clone_size: many; v_call: TRBV28; d_call: -; cdr3_nt: TGTGCCAGCAGTTTATATCTCCGGGTATCCTACGAGCAGTACTTC; cdr3_aa: CASSLYLRVSYEQYF
j_call: TRBJ2-3; clone_size: many; v_call: TRBV12-3/TRBV12-4; d_call: -; cdr3_nt: TGTGCCAGCAGCCCACAGAAGACAGATACGCAGTATTTT; cdr3_aa: CASSPQKTDTQYF
j_call: TRBJ1-1; clone_size: many; v_call: TRBV28; d_call: -; cdr3_nt: TGTGCCAGCAGTTTTACAGGAGGGGACACTGAAGCTTTCTTT; cdr3_aa: CASSFTGGDTEAFF
j_call: TRBJ2-7; clone_size: many; v_call: TRBV30; d_call: TRBD1; cdr3_nt: TGTGCCTGGAGTGTACTCCTGGGACAGGGGACCGGCGAGCAGTACTTC; cdr3_aa: CAWSVLLGQGTGEQYF
j_call: TRBJ2-7; clone_size: many; v_call: TRBV11-2; d_call: -; cdr3_nt: TGTGCCAGCACCTTCGGGCCAGCCTCCTACGAGCAGTACTTC; cdr3_aa: CASTFGPASYEQYF
j_call: TRBJ2-5; clone_size: -; v_call: TRBV2; d_call: TRBD1; cdr3_nt: TGTGCCAGCAGGTACAGGGGCCAAGAGACCCAGTACTTC; cdr3_aa: CASRYRGQETQYF
j_call: TRBJ2-1; clone_size: -; v_call: TRBV12-3/TRBV12-4; d_call: -; cdr3_nt: TGTGCCAGCAGGGGAGGGGCAGGACAGACATTAGGGAAATCCTACAATGAGCAGTTCTTC; cdr3_aa: CASRGGAGQTLGKSYNEQFF
j_call: TRBJ1-1; clone_size: many; v_call: TRBV10-3; d_call: -; cdr3_nt: TGTGCCATCACCAAAACCATGAACACTGAAGCTTTCTTT; cdr3_aa: CAITKTMNTEAFF
j_call: TRBJ2-7; clone_size: many; v_call: TRBV29-1; d_call: TRBD2; cdr3_nt: TGCAGCGTTGAGGGGGGGGTGCGGTACGAGCAGTACTTC; cdr3_aa: CSVEGGVRYEQYF
j_call: TRBJ1-2; clone_size: few; v_call: TRBV29-1; d_call: -; cdr3_nt: TGCAGCGTTGGACATAACTATGGCTACACCTTC; cdr3_aa: CSVGHNYGYTF
j_call: TRBJ2-1; clone_size: many; v_call: TRBV7-3; d_call: -; cdr3_nt: TGTGCCAGCAGCCTCGGGACTTACCCAATTCGGTACAATGAGCAGTTCTTC; cdr3_aa: CASSLGTYPIRYNEQFF
j_call: TRBJ2-7; clone_size: many; v_call: TRBV11-2; d_call: -; cdr3_nt: TGTGCCAGCAGCTTAGGCCAGGCATGGGGCTACGAGCAGTACTTC; cdr3_aa: CASSLGQAWGYEQYF
j_call: TRBJ2-5; clone_size: many; v_call: TRBV5-8; d_call: TRBD2; cdr3_nt: TGTGCCAGCAGCTTGTGGGGGGGAGAGACCCAGTACTTC; cdr3_aa: CASSLWGGETQYF
j_call: TRBJ2-3; clone_size: many; v_call: TRBV5-1; d_call: TRBD2; cdr3_nt: TGCGCCAGCAGCTTGGGCGGGAGGGATACAGATACGCAGTATTTT; cdr3_aa: CASSLGGRDTDTQYF
j_call: TRBJ2-5; clone_size: many; v_call: TRBV28; d_call: TRBD2; cdr3_nt: TGTGCCACTGAGAGACTAGCGGGAGGCCAAGAGACCCAGTACTTC; cdr3_aa: CATERLAGGQETQYF
j_call: TRBJ2-1; clone_size: many; v_call: TRBV9; d_call: TRBD2; cdr3_nt: TGTGCCAGCAGCGTGACTAGCGGGAGTATGAATGAGCAGTTCTTC; cdr3_aa: CASSVTSGSMNEQFF
j_call: TRBJ2-7; clone_size: many; v_call: TRBV2; d_call: TRBD1; cdr3_nt: TGTGCCACAGACAGGGGGCAGGCCTACGAGCAGTACTTC; cdr3_aa: CATDRGQAYEQYF
j_call: TRBJ2-7; clone_size: -; v_call: TRBV2; d_call: TRBD1; cdr3_nt: TGTGCCAGCAGCCCGGGGACAGGACAACCTTGGGAGCAGTACTTC; cdr3_aa: CASSPGTGQPWEQYF
j_call: TRBJ2-5; clone_size: many; v_call: TRBV20-1; d_call: -; cdr3_nt: TGCAGTGCTAGAGCTGGAGAGCCTAGGGAGACCCAGTACTTC; cdr3_aa: CSARAGEPRETQYF
j_call: TRBJ2-1; clone_size: many; v_call: TRBV27; d_call: TRBD2; cdr3_nt: TGTGCCAGCAACAAACTCACTAGCGGGATTGACAATGAGCAGTTCTTC; cdr3_aa: CASNKLTSGIDNEQFF
j_call: TRBJ1-3; clone_size: -; v_call: TRBV6-2/TRBV6-3; d_call: -; cdr3_nt: TGTGCCATCAGCCTTGACAGGACCTCTGGAAACACCATATATTTT; cdr3_aa: CAISLDRTSGNTIYF
j_call: TRBJ1-6; clone_size: few; v_call: TRBV7-2; d_call: TRBD1; cdr3_nt: TGTGCCAGCAGGGGGGGGGGACAGGGGACTTCACCCCTCCACTTT; cdr3_aa: CASRGGGQGTSPLHF
j_call: TRBJ1-3; clone_size: -; v_call: TRBV6-2/TRBV6-3; d_call: -; cdr3_nt: TGTGCCAGCAGTTACAGGGAGCTTGGAAACACCATATATTTT; cdr3_aa: CASSYRELGNTIYF
j_call: TRBJ1-3; clone_size: few; v_call: TRBV2; d_call: -; cdr3_nt: TGTGCCAGCAGTGGGACATTTGGAAACACCATATATTTT; cdr3_aa: CASSGTFGNTIYF
j_call: TRBJ2-7; clone_size: many; v_call: TRBV12-3/TRBV12-4; d_call: TRBD1; cdr3_nt: TGTGCCAGCAGTTTCAGACATGGGACAGGGGAGCACGAGCAGTACTTC; cdr3_aa: CASSFRHGTGEHEQYF
j_call: TRBJ1-2; clone_size: few; v_call: TRBV5-8; d_call: TRBD1; cdr3_nt: TGTGCCAGCAGTCGGACAGGGTACTTCTATGGCTACACCTTC; cdr3_aa: CASSRTGYFYGYTF
j_call: TRBJ2-5; clone_size: many; v_call: TRBV20-1; d_call: -; cdr3_nt: TGCAGTGCTAGAGCCAACCCGGAGCGGACTATGGGGGAGACCCAGTACTTC; cdr3_aa: CSARANPERTMGETQYF
j_call: TRBJ1-3; clone_size: -; v_call: TRBV4-1; d_call: -; cdr3_nt: TGCGCCAGCAGCCAAACGACAGCGTCTGGAAACACCATATATTTT; cdr3_aa: CASSQTTASGNTIYF
j_call: TRBJ2-5; clone_size: -; v_call: TRBV19; d_call: -; cdr3_nt: TGTGCCAGTACCAGAGGAGGGGCAGGAATGGAGACCCAGTACTTC; cdr3_aa: CASTRGGAGMETQYF
j_call: TRBJ1-4; clone_size: -; v_call: TRBV6-1; d_call: TRBD1; cdr3_nt: TGTGCCAGCAGGGAGACCGGGACAGGGGCCTATACCTCAACTAATGAAAAACTGTTTTTT; cdr3_aa: CASRETGTGAYTSTNEKLFF
j_call: TRBJ2-1; clone_size: many; v_call: TRBV2; d_call: -; cdr3_nt: TGTGCCAGCAGGGACACGAGCTCCTACAATGAGCAGTTCTTC; cdr3_aa: CASRDTSSYNEQFF
j_call: TRBJ2-7; clone_size: many; v_call: TRBV5-1; d_call: -; cdr3_nt: TGCGCCAGCAGCTTGGAGACAGCTCCCTACGAGCAGTACTTC; cdr3_aa: CASSLETAPYEQYF
j_call: TRBJ2-7; clone_size: -; v_call: TRBV4-1; d_call: TRBD1; cdr3_nt: TGCGCCAGCAAACCTGGGGGGACAGGGGCCTACGAGCAGTACTTC; cdr3_aa: CASKPGGTGAYEQYF
j_call: TRBJ2-2; clone_size: -; v_call: TRBV7-2; d_call: -; cdr3_nt: TGTGCCAGCAGCATCCATGGACGCTTCGCCGGGGAGCTGTTTTTT; cdr3_aa: CASSIHGRFAGELFF
j_call: TRBJ2-7; clone_size: few; v_call: TRBV2; d_call: -; cdr3_nt: TGTGCCAGCAGGTGGGGACAACGGGCGGGCGAGCAGTACTTC; cdr3_aa: CASRWGQRAGEQYF
j_call: TRBJ1-1; clone_size: many; v_call: TRBV9; d_call: -; cdr3_nt: TGTGCCAGCAGCCCCAGGTCGAGTCCCACGAACACTGAAGCTTTCTTT; cdr3_aa: CASSPRSSPTNTEAFF
j_call: TRBJ2-5; clone_size: many; v_call: TRBV28; d_call: TRBD1; cdr3_nt: TGTGCCAGCAGTACCCGGGACAGGGGGCCCGCGGAGACCCAGTACTTC; cdr3_aa: CASSTRDRGPAETQYF
j_call: TRBJ2-6; clone_size: few; v_call: TRBV5-1; d_call: -; cdr3_nt: TGCGCCAGCAGCTTGGGGCAAGCTGGGGCCAACGTCCTGACTTTC; cdr3_aa: CASSLGQAGANVLTF
j_call: TRBJ2-1; clone_size: many; v_call: TRBV20-1; d_call: TRBD2; cdr3_nt: TGCAGGGCTCTGGCGGGAGGACGGGAGCAGTTCTTC; cdr3_aa: CRALAGGREQFF
j_call: TRBJ2-7; clone_size: -; v_call: TRBV29-1; d_call: -; cdr3_nt: TGCAGCGTGGAGAGGGTGGGAGTCTTCGAGCAGTACTTC; cdr3_aa: CSVERVGVFEQYF
j_call: TRBJ2-5; clone_size: -; v_call: TRBV6-5; d_call: -; cdr3_nt: TGTGCCAGCAGTTACGGGGCGGAGACCCAGTACTTC; cdr3_aa: CASSYGAETQYF
j_call: TRBJ2-1; clone_size: many; v_call: TRBV5-1; d_call: TRBD1; cdr3_nt: TGCGCCAGCAGCGGGACAGGGGAGGGGAGGGATGAGCAGTTCTTC; cdr3_aa: CASSGTGEGRDEQFF
j_call: TRBJ2-7; clone_size: many; v_call: TRBV14; d_call: -; cdr3_nt: TGTGCCAGCAGCCAAGACGCCCGCCGCCTAACTAGCCGGTACGAGCAGTACTTC; cdr3_aa: CASSQDARRLTSRYEQYF
j_call: TRBJ2-2; clone_size: many; v_call: TRBV18; d_call: TRBD1; cdr3_nt: TGTGCCAGCTCACCCCCGACAGGGTTGGGCACCGGGGAGCTGTTTTTT; cdr3_aa: CASSPPTGLGTGELFF
j_call: TRBJ1-2; clone_size: many; v_call: TRBV20-1; d_call: -; cdr3_nt: TGCAGTGCTAGCGTCCGGCGAGCTAACTATGGCTACACCTTC; cdr3_aa: CSASVRRANYGYTF
j_call: TRBJ2-1; clone_size: many; v_call: TRBV11-2; d_call: TRBD2; cdr3_nt: TGTGCCAGCAGCTTCGGGACTAGCGGGAGGGCCGGGAATGAGCAGTTCTTC; cdr3_aa: CASSFGTSGRAGNEQFF
j_call: TRBJ2-6; clone_size: -; v_call: TRBV5-1; d_call: -; cdr3_nt: TGCGCCAGCAGCCCGACTGCGGCAGCCCTCTCTCCCCACTCTCTCTCTGGGGCCAACGTCCTGACTTTC; cdr3_aa: CASSPTAAALSPHSLSGANVLTF
j_call: TRBJ2-3; clone_size: many; v_call: TRBV6-5; d_call: TRBD2; cdr3_nt: TGTGCCAGCAGTTACTCGTCGATAGCGGGAGGCAGGGAGTATTTT; cdr3_aa: CASSYSSIAGGREYF
j_call: TRBJ2-7; clone_size: -; v_call: TRBV7-2; d_call: -; cdr3_nt: TGTGCCAGCAGCCTCTCTGCATGGGGGTCCTACGAGCAGTACTTC; cdr3_aa: CASSLSAWGSYEQYF